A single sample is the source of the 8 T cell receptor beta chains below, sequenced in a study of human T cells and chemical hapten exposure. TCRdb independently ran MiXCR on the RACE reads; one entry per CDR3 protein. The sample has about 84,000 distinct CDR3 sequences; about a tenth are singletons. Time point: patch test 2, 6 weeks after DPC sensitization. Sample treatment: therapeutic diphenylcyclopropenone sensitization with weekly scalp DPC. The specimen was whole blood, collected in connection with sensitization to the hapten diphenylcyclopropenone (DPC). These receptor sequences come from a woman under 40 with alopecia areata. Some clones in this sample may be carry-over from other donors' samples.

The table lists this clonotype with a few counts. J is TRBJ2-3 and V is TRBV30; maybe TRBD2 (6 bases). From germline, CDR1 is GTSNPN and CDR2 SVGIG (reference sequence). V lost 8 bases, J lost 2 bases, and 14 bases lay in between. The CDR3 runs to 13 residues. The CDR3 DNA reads TGTGCCGCCGGGGGTTATCTCACAGATACGCAGTATTTT. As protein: CAAGGYLTDTQYF.

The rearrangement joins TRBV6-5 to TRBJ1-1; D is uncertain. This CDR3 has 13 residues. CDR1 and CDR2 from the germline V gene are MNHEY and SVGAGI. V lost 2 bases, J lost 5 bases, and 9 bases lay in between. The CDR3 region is CASSYDRVTEAFF. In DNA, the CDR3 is TGTGCCAGCAGTTACGACCGGGTTACTGAAGCTTTCTTT.

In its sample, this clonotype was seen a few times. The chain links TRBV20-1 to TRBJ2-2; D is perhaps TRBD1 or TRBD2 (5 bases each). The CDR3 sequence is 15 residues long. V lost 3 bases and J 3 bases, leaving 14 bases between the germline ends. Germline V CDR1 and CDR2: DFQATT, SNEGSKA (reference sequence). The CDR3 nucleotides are TGCAGTGCTAGGGCCGGGGCACGGGACACCGGGGAGCTGTTTTTT. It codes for CSARAGARDTGELFF.

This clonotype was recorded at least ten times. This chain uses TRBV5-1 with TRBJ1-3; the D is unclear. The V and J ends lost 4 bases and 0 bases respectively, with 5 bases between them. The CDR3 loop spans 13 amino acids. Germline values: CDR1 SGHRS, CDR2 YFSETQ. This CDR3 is CASSTTSGNTIYF. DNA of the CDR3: TGCGCCAGCAGCACTACCTCTGGAAACACCATATATTTT. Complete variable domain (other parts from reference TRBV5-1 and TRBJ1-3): KAGVTQTPRYLIKTRGQQVTLSCSPISGHRSVSWYQQTPGQGLQFLFEYFSETQRNKGNFPGRFSGRQFSNSRSEMNVSTLELGDSALYLCASSTTSGNTIYFGEGSWLTVV.

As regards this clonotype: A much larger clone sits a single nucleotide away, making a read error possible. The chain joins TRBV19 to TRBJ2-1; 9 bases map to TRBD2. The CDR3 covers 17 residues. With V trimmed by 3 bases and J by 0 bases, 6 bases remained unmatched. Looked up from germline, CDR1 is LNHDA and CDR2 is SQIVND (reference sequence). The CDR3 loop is CASSIRLAEISYNEQFF. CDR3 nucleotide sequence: TGTGCCAGTAGTATTCGACTAGCGGAGATCTCCTACAATGAGCAGTTCTTC.

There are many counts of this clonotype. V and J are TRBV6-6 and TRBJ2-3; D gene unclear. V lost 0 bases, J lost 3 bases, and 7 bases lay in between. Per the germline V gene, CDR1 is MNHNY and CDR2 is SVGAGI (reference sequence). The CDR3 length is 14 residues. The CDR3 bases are TGTGCCAGCAGTTACTCGTTGTGGACAGATACGCAGTATTTT. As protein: CASSYSLWTDTQYF.

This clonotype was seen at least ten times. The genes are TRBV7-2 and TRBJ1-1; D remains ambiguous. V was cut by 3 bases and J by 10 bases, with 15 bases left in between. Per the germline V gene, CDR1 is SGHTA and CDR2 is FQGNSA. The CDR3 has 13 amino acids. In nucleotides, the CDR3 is TGTGCCAGCAGCTTTGAGAGGATAAGGGTAGCTTTCTTT. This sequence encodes CASSFERIRVAFF. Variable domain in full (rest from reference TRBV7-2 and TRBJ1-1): GAGVSQSPSNKVTEKGKDVELRCDPISGHTALYWYRQSLGQGLEFLIYFQGNSAPDKSGLPSDRFSAERTGGSVSTLTIQRTQQEDSAVYLCASSFERIRVAFFGQGTRLTVV.

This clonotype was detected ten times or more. CDR3 sequence: CASSQHRGGESTDTQYF. In DNA form, the CDR3 reads TGTGCCAGCAGCCAGCACAGGGGAGGGGAAAGCACAGATACGCAGTATTTT. The rearrangement uses TRBV4-2 and TRBJ2-3; tentatively, D is TRBD1 or TRBD2 (7 bases each). Per germline, CDR1 LGHNA and CDR2 YNFKEQ. The CDR3 is 17 amino acids. Trimming stripped 3 bases from V and 0 bases from J, with 16 bases between.